The entry below describes one T cell receptor (beta chain). Its antigen has not been determined. No base-level quality is on record; no much larger clone is a single base apart. These data come from a study of blood T cell repertoires in COVID-19 (TCRdb year 2020). With respect to the entire study: The collaborator samples originated in the United States, Italy and Spain and spanned the acute and convalescent phases of COVID-19. The repertoires were made available in a free public database intended to serve as a resource for research on the immune response to SARS-CoV-2. Where available, HLA class I and class II types were obtained from metadata supplied by the sample provider rather than from assay-based typing. Subjects who had been exposed to COVID-19, were actively infected with it, or had recovered from it provided the deeply sampled blood TCRbeta repertoires that made up the dataset. A de-identified subject ID, COVID-19 status, age in years and sex were almost always included in the sample metadata. The samples were drawn from two sources: the first 160 participants of the ongoing ImmuneRACE study, and 1,000 to 1,500 subjects contributed by 6 global collaborators. The prospective study material was composed of cDNA or gDNA derived from T cells, B-cell-depleted T cells, or PBMCs.

Paper-wide results and their limitations: The quantity of clinical and demographic metadata differed by source and by participant and was supplied without curation.

The collaborating institutions used their own protocols to collect whole blood in K2EDTA tubes. Collaborator samples were shipped for TCRbeta analysis as frozen whole blood, isolated PBMCs, or DNA extracted from either sample type. TCRbeta CDR3 regions were amplified from genomic DNA by means of the immunoSEQ Assay, a bias-controlled multiplex PCR. On the authors' methods: Nucleated cell counts per sample were estimated from amplification of reference gene primers within the assay. Sequence reads were collapsed and filtered to measure the absolute abundance of every unique TCRbeta CDR3 rearrangement. For each sample, productive Simpson clonality was calculated as the square root of Simpson's diversity index across productive rearrangements. Sourced from immuneACCESS, this table was stored by TCRdb with only in-frame sequences that have V and J called. A share of the clones is absent; for the studies checked, an unresolved V gene accounts for under half, and the remainder has no known explanation. Clone size and the V and J calls come from that table; the DNA yielded D and trimming. The sample table holds more than 200,000 clones, of which 75% to 90% were seen once. The ten top clones hold approximately 2.6% of the sample.

Sequenced sample: peripheral blood. The TCR comes from a woman in her 70s with active or convalescent COVID-19.

The DNA sequence follows: TGTGCCAGCAGTTATACGGGGAGCCCCTATAATTCACCCCTCCACTTT. It codes for CASSYTGSPYNSPLHF. The chain couples TRBV6-5 to TRBJ1-6; no D segment can be confidently identified. Inclusive of the bounding cysteine and phenylalanine, the CDR3 is 16 residues long. Just CDR3 DNA is preserved here, 48 bases in frame from base 1. From the germline V gene, CDR1 is MNHEY and CDR2 is SVGAGI. V is pared back by 3 bases and J by 2 bases, with 11 bases lying between the germline termini.